This entry features one TCR beta chain sequence. The entry originates in a study of blood T cell repertoires in COVID-19. From germline, CDR1 is LGHNT and CDR2 FRNRAP. There are 15 residues in the CDR3. The V end lost 2 bases, the J end lost 3 bases, and 14 bases lay between the germline ends. This table comes from immunoSEQ multiplex PCR, and its TCRdb copy is limited to in-frame clones, with some not included. The table includes 200,000 to 300,000 clones, under 90% detected once. The chain employs TRBV12-5 and TRBJ2-7; maybe TRBD1 (6 bases). The source material was PBMCs or T cells enriched from blood (not recorded which). This receptor was taken from a woman in her thirties or forties who had been exposed to COVID-19. The DNA for the CDR3 is TGTGCTAGTGGTTTGCCGTCCAGGGGTAACTACGAGCAGTACTTC. It codes for CASGLPSRGNYEQYF.